Below, one T cell receptor beta chain is given with its context. This record belongs to a study of blood T cell repertoires in COVID-19. Study at large: From T cells, B-cell-depleted T cells, or PBMCs came the material, which was cDNA or gDNA.

Authors' methods: Amplification from reference gene primers served as the basis for estimated nucleated cell counts. The method was immunoSEQ multiplex PCR; TCRdb's version includes in-frame clones alone and lacks a portion of them. Clone size and the V and J calls come from that table; the DNA yielded D and trimming. The profile shows about 140,000 clones, about 83% of them singletons. The sequenced sample consisted of peripheral blood. The sequence was obtained from a human donor in a cohort sampled during active COVID-19.

CDR3 region: CASSLVGLAGVEQYF. The CDR3 coding sequence is TGTGCCAGCAGTTTAGTGGGACTAGCGGGAGTCGAGCAGTACTTC. This chain links TRBV28 with TRBJ2-7; 14 nucleotides line up with TRBD2. The germline V gene encodes CDR1 MDHEN and CDR2 SYDVKM. V shed 2 bases, J shed 6 bases, and the junction held 3 bases outside the gene matches. CDR3 length equals 15 residues. Full variable domain (missing parts from reference TRBV28 and TRBJ2-7): DVKVTQSSRYLVKRTGEKVFLECVQDMDHENMFWYRQDPGLGLRLIYFSYDVKMKEKGDIPEGYSVSREKKERFSLILESASTNQTSMYLCASSLVGLAGVEQYFGPGTRLTVT.